These T cell receptor beta chains were read from a single sample in a study of patients and donors after allogeneic stem cell transplantation. Each CDR3 protein gets one entry after TCRdb re-called the RT-PCR reads with MiXCR. Of roughly 960,000 distinct CDR3 sequences listed, about a sixth were seen once; the top ten hold around 5.5%. Sequencing was done on a sample of blood, either unsorted or a sorted T cell fraction (not recorded which). These receptors came from a human donor who was either an allogeneic HSCT recipient or a stem cell or donor lymphocyte infusion donor (not recorded which). It is not recorded whose cells these are; they may come from a transplant donor. CDR3s include the opening cysteine and the closing phenylalanine or tryptophan. A D gene is named only where the DNA matches it firmly. The size of a clone is reported for some rows only, either as once, few or many, or as a class for expanded clones.

V: TRBV29-1
J: TRBJ1-1
size: many
D: TRBD1
DNA: TGCAGCGTTGATTTTTCCAGGGGGATGAACACTGAAGCTTTCTTT
CDR3: CSVDFSRGMNTEAFF

V: TRBV5-1
J: TRBJ2-2
size: NA
D: NA
DNA: TGCGCCAGCAGCTTTCCACAGGGATTTACCGGGGAGCTGTTTTTT
CDR3: CASSFPQGFTGELFF

V: TRBV20-1
J: TRBJ1-4
size: NA
D: NA
DNA: TGCAGTGCTAGAGATGACCTCGGGTTAGATCCGTTTTTT
CDR3: CSARDDLGLDPFF

V: TRBV6-1
J: TRBJ2-1
size: few
D: NA
DNA: TGTGCCAGCAGTAGGAGAGCGAAACCCTCGGATGAGCAGTTCTTC
CDR3: CASSRRAKPSDEQFF

V: TRBV10-3
J: TRBJ2-7
size: few
D: NA
DNA: TGTGCCATCAGTACCGATCATGGGACATCCGAGCAGTACTTC
CDR3: CAISTDHGTSEQYF

V: TRBV6-1
J: TRBJ2-5
size: NA
D: NA
DNA: TGTGCCAGCAGTACCCAAATCAGGGTTTACCAAGAGACCCAGTACTTC
CDR3: CASSTQIRVYQETQYF

V: TRBV5-1
J: TRBJ2-3
size: NA
D: TRBD1
DNA: TGCGCCAGCGTACTCTCCGGACAGGGTAAACGGTATTTT
CDR3: CASVLSGQGKRYF

V: TRBV24-1
J: TRBJ2-5
size: few
D: NA
DNA: TGTGCCACCAGTGATCACAGGTTGGGGAGTCAAGAGACCCAGTACTTC
CDR3: CATSDHRLGSQETQYF

V: TRBV6-1
J: TRBJ1-5
size: few
D: NA
DNA: TGTGCCAGCAGTGATCAGCCCCACAACGGCAATCAGCCCCAGCATTTT
CDR3: CASSDQPHNGNQPQHF

V: TRBV24-1
J: TRBJ1-5
size: few
D: NA
DNA: TGTGCCACCAGTGATTCACAGGGCGGGAGTCACCCCCAGCATTTT
CDR3: CATSDSQGGSHPQHF

V: TRBV4-1
J: TRBJ1-6
size: few
D: NA
DNA: TGCGCCAGCAGCCAAGGGGTTAGCTCCTATAATTCACCCCTCCACTTT
CDR3: CASSQGVSSYNSPLHF

V: TRBV5-5
J: TRBJ2-5
size: few
D: TRBD2
DNA: TGTGCCAGCAGCCACTGGAGCGGGGAAGAGACCCAGTACTTC
CDR3: CASSHWSGEETQYF

V: TRBV6-2/TRBV6-3
J: TRBJ1-6
size: NA
D: NA
DNA: TGTGCCAACGCCCGGGAGTTAGGTTCACCCCTCCACTTT
CDR3: CANARELGSPLHF

V: TRBV7-9
J: TRBJ2-1
size: few
D: NA
DNA: TGTGCCAGCAGCTTAGGTTCCGCGAGAACCCGCAATGAGCAGTTCTTC
CDR3: CASSLGSARTRNEQFF

V: TRBV24-1
J: TRBJ2-5
size: few
D: NA
DNA: TGTGCCACCAGTGATATGCGGGGGCAACAAGAGACCCAGTACTTC
CDR3: CATSDMRGQQETQYF

V: TRBV7-6
J: TRBJ2-5
size: NA
D: NA
DNA: TGTGCCAGCAGCTTAGGTACCCTTGCGCCCTACCAAGAGACCCAGTACTTC
CDR3: CASSLGTLAPYQETQYF

V: TRBV20-1
J: TRBJ2-3
size: few
D: TRBD2
DNA: TGCAGTGCTAGAGCCCCTAGCGGGAGGCCCACAGATACGCAGTATTTT
CDR3: CSARAPSGRPTDTQYF

V: TRBV28
J: TRBJ2-7
size: NA
D: NA
DNA: TGTGCCAGCAGCCCCGGCAGGCGACACGAGCAGTACTTC
CDR3: CASSPGRRHEQYF

V: TRBV12-3/TRBV12-4
J: TRBJ1-1
size: NA
D: NA
DNA: TGTGCCAGCAGTTTTTATAGGGGGGAAAAAGCTTTCTTT
CDR3: CASSFYRGEKAFF

V: TRBV12-3/TRBV12-4
J: TRBJ1-5
size: many
D: TRBD1
DNA: TGTGCCAGCAGGGAGACAGGGGGAGGTGGCAATCAGCCCCAGCATTTT
CDR3: CASRETGGGGNQPQHF

V: TRBV19
J: TRBJ1-1
size: once
D: NA
DNA: TGTGCCAGTAGTCTCCTCGGGGCAGGGACCAACACTGAAGCTTTCTTT
CDR3: CASSLLGAGTNTEAFF

V: TRBV20-1
J: TRBJ1-5
size: NA
D: NA
DNA: TGCAGTGCGAGACGGGCGGGGAATCAGCCCCAGCATTTT
CDR3: CSARRAGNQPQHF

V: TRBV25-1
J: TRBJ2-1
size: few
D: NA
DNA: TGTGCCAGCGGTTCAGACAGAGGCGACAATGAGCAGTTCTTC
CDR3: CASGSDRGDNEQFF

V: TRBV7-9
J: TRBJ2-3
size: few
D: NA
DNA: TGTGCCAGCAGCTTAGTCCTTTCGGGGCGACATACGCAGTATTTT
CDR3: CASSLVLSGRHTQYF

V: TRBV10-3
J: TRBJ2-1
size: NA
D: NA
DNA: TGTGCCATCAGTGAGGGGGGGCCGAACGATGAGCAGTTCTTC
CDR3: CAISEGGPNDEQFF

V: TRBV5-1
J: TRBJ1-2
size: NA
D: NA
DNA: TGCGCCAGCAGCCTCACGGGGACCCCGCATGGCTACACCTTC
CDR3: CASSLTGTPHGYTF

V: TRBV12-3/TRBV12-4
J: TRBJ2-1
size: NA
D: TRBD1
DNA: TGTGCCAGCAGTTTAGGTGGGGGGACAGGTGAGCAGTTCTTC
CDR3: CASSLGGGTGEQFF

V: TRBV5-1
J: TRBJ1-1
size: NA
D: NA
DNA: TGCGCCAGCAGCCGGGGCCCGAACTCTGAAGCTTTCTTT
CDR3: CASSRGPNSEAFF

V: TRBV11-3
J: TRBJ2-7
size: NA
D: TRBD1
DNA: TGTGCCAGCAGCTTTCGGACAGGGACGGGCGAGCAGTACTTC
CDR3: CASSFRTGTGEQYF

V: TRBV11-2
J: TRBJ2-1
size: NA
D: NA
DNA: TGTGCCAGCAGCCGAATATTTTACAATGAGCAGTTCTTC
CDR3: CASSRIFYNEQFF

V: TRBV6-2/TRBV6-3
J: TRBJ2-5
size: few
D: NA
DNA: TGTGCCAGCAGTGTACTAGGATCGAGGACCCAGTACTTC
CDR3: CASSVLGSRTQYF

V: TRBV5-1
J: TRBJ1-6
size: few
D: NA
DNA: TGCGCCAGCAGCTTACAGGGAAGGACTGCACCCCTCCACTTT
CDR3: CASSLQGRTAPLHF

V: TRBV18
J: TRBJ2-1
size: few
D: NA
DNA: TGTGCCAGCTCGACCACAGGGCGTGAATTACAGTTCTTC
CDR3: CASSTTGRELQFF

V: TRBV12-3/TRBV12-4
J: TRBJ2-3
size: few
D: NA
DNA: TGTGCCAGCAGTTCGGCGCGGACTCTTGGGGGGGATACGCAGTATTTT
CDR3: CASSSARTLGGDTQYF

V: TRBV7-9
J: TRBJ1-2
size: NA
D: NA
DNA: TGTGCCAGCAGCGACTCCACAGGTTATGGCTACACCTTC
CDR3: CASSDSTGYGYTF

V: TRBV25-1
J: TRBJ1-4
size: few
D: NA
DNA: TGTGCCAGCAGTGAATCGGGACCTAGCGAAAAACTGTTTTTT
CDR3: CASSESGPSEKLFF

V: TRBV2
J: TRBJ2-7
size: NA
D: NA
DNA: TGTGCCAGCACCTCGGCAGTTTCCGAGCAGTACTTC
CDR3: CASTSAVSEQYF

V: TRBV24-1
J: TRBJ2-2
size: few
D: NA
DNA: TGTGCCACCAGTGATCCGGGGGAAGACTCGCCGATGAACACCGGGGAGCTGTTTTTT
CDR3: CATSDPGEDSPMNTGELFF

V: TRBV10-3
J: TRBJ2-2
size: NA
D: TRBD1
DNA: TGTGCCATCAGCCGGACAGGGATGACCGGGGAGCTGTTTTTT
CDR3: CAISRTGMTGELFF

V: TRBV3-1
J: TRBJ2-2
size: few
D: NA
DNA: TGTGCCAGCAGCCAGTATCAGCTGACCGGGGAGCTGTTTTTT
CDR3: CASSQYQLTGELFF

V: TRBV5-1
J: TRBJ2-1
size: NA
D: NA
DNA: TGCGCCAGCAGCCTCGGGGCCGCTCGGAATGAGCAGTTCTTC
CDR3: CASSLGAARNEQFF

V: TRBV20-1
J: TRBJ1-1
size: few
D: NA
DNA: TGCAGTGCTAGACCTTACCCGGGGGCCATGGGGACTGAAGCTTTCTTT
CDR3: CSARPYPGAMGTEAFF

V: TRBV20-1
J: TRBJ2-1
size: few
D: NA
DNA: TGCAGTGCCCGACCCCGGGGTTTAGCGCTATACAATGAGCAGTTCTTC
CDR3: CSARPRGLALYNEQFF

V: TRBV30
J: TRBJ1-5
size: NA
D: NA
DNA: TGTGCCTGGAGTATGGGGGGCGGGAATCAGCCCCAGCATTTT
CDR3: CAWSMGGGNQPQHF

V: TRBV5-1
J: TRBJ2-2
size: many
D: NA
DNA: TGTGCCAGCAGTCCCGGACCTAACACCGGGGAGCTGTTTTTT
CDR3: CASSPGPNTGELFF

V: TRBV6-2/TRBV6-3
J: TRBJ1-1
size: NA
D: NA
DNA: TGTGCCAGCAGACGCGACAGTCTGAACACTGAAGCTTTCTTT
CDR3: CASRRDSLNTEAFF

V: TRBV27
J: TRBJ2-1
size: many
D: NA
DNA: TGTGCCAGCAGTTTAGGCGCCCACAATGAGCAGTTCTTC
CDR3: CASSLGAHNEQFF

V: TRBV29-1
J: TRBJ1-3
size: few
D: NA
DNA: TGCAGCGTTGACTCCCCCAACTCTGGAAACACCATATATTTT
CDR3: CSVDSPNSGNTIYF

V: TRBV5-6
J: TRBJ2-3
size: NA
D: NA
DNA: TGTGCCAGCAGCTTGATCTCAGTCGAATTAACAGATACGCAGTATTTT
CDR3: CASSLISVELTDTQYF

V: TRBV27
J: TRBJ1-2
size: once
D: TRBD1
DNA: TGTGCCAGCAGTATCACCGGGACAGGGTTAACCTTC
CDR3: CASSITGTGLTF